The next 23 T cell receptor beta chains were all read from a single sample in a study of siplizumab effects on memory and regulatory T cells. Clones were read by immunoSEQ multiplex PCR, and TCRdb kept only the in-frame ones, dropping some. Found here are 90,000 to 95,000 clones, over 85% of them singletons; the top ten hold over 5%. Sequenced sample: CD8+ T cells sorted from blood. These receptor sequences come from a human donor in good health.

The genes are TRBV21-1 and TRBJ2-5. TRBV21-1 is labeled a pseudogene. The CDR3 has 16 amino acids. CDR3 coding DNA: TGTGCCAGCACCGGGCTTGTCGTACAGGCGGGAGAGACCCAGTACTTC. This sequence encodes CASTGLVVQAGETQYF.

The CDR3 DNA follows: TGTGCCAGCAGTTACGGGGGACTAGCGGGGGAGACCCAGTACTTC. Translated, it gives CASSYGGLAGETQYF. This chain uses TRBV6-5 with TRBJ2-5; 13 bases map to TRBD2. Germline CDR1 and CDR2: MNHEY and SVGAGI. V trimming: 2 bases; J trimming: 5 bases; junction bases outside the gene matches: 2. CDR3 size: 15 residues.

CDR3 coding DNA: TGTGCCAGCCGGGAGCCAGGGGTCGGCACTGAAGCTTTCTTT. Its protein product is CASREPGVGTEAFF. The chain links TRBV9 to TRBJ1-1, with D perhaps TRBD1 (6 bases). V shed 7 bases and J shed 4 bases, with 17 bases lying between them. Germline V gene data show CDR1 as SGDLS and CDR2 as YYNGEE. The CDR3 covers 14 residues.

J is TRBJ2-1 and V is TRBV5-1, with D perhaps matching TRBD1 or TRBD2 (5 bases each). CDR3 length: 16 amino acids. Deletions cut 4 bases from V and 6 bases from J, with 20 bases between. Germline V lookup: CDR1 SGHRS, CDR2 YFSETQ. The CDR3 sequence is CASSPGDGRDLNEQFF. CDR3 sequence (DNA): TGCGCCAGCAGCCCTGGAGACGGACGGGACCTCAATGAGCAGTTCTTC.

This clone was seen only once. This chain uses TRBV9 with TRBJ2-7, with 7 bases fitting TRBD2. CDR1 is SGDLS, CDR2 YYNGEE, per germline. V dropped 5 bases and J dropped 0; count of bases not matched to a gene: 11. The CDR3 consists of 16 residues. CDR3: CASSGLAEAFSYEQYF. CDR3 sequence (DNA): TGTGCCAGCAGTGGGCTAGCGGAGGCTTTCTCCTACGAGCAGTACTTC.

The chain recombines TRBV27 with TRBJ1-1; D may be TRBD1 (5 bases). The length of the CDR3 is 15 residues. Germline V gene lookup returns CDR1 MNHEY and CDR2 SMNVEV (reference sequence). The germline V and J ends were trimmed by 8 bases and 0 bases, with 16 bases remaining between them. DNA of the CDR3: TGTGCCAGCCTTGGGGGATCCCGGCTGAACACTGAAGCTTTCTTT. Translated: CASLGGSRLNTEAFF.

The chain has TRBV30 and TRBJ2-1; TRBD1 might be the D (5 bases). V lost 2 bases to trimming and J lost 7 bases, with 9 bases between them. This CDR3 has 12 residues. Per the germline V gene, CDR1 is GTSNPN and CDR2 is SVGIG (reference sequence). The CDR3 nucleotides are TGTGCCTGGAGTCCTACAGGTAATGAGCAGTTCTTC. Translated: CAWSPTGNEQFF.

V is TRBV5-1 and J is TRBJ1-1, with TRBD1 identical over 9 bases. After removal of 4 bases from V and 6 bases from J, the junction contained 13 bases not matched to a gene. The CDR3 is 16 residues long. Germline assignment: CDR1 SGHRS and CDR2 YFSETQ. The CDR3 loop reads CASSLEPTGGAAEAFF. The CDR3 DNA reads TGCGCCAGCAGCCTGGAACCTACAGGGGGCGCGGCTGAAGCTTTCTTT.

In nucleotides, the CDR3 is TGTGCCAGTCGGCAAACTCTGAACACTGAAGCTTTCTTT. It is translated as CASRQTLNTEAFF. The rearrangement uses TRBV6-1 and TRBJ1-1, with D uncertain. This CDR3 has 13 amino acids. Looked up from germline, CDR1 is MNHNS and CDR2 is SASEGT. Trimming took off 9 bases at V and 0 bases at J, with 11 bases between the two ends.

The chain employs TRBV4-1 and TRBJ2-1; 11 positions agree with TRBD2. The J segment lost 3 bases and the V segment lost 3 bases, leaving 4 bases of the junction unmatched. This CDR3 has 16 residues. Germline CDR1 reads MGHRA; CDR2 reads YSYEKL. CDR3 coding DNA: TGCGCCAGCAGCCAGGCGACTAGCGGGATCTACAATGAGCAGTTCTTC. It translates to CASSQATSGIYNEQFF.

V gene TRBV19 combines with J gene TRBJ2-7; D not certain. Trimming took off 0 bases at V and 1 base at J, with 4 bases between the two ends. This CDR3 has 13 amino acids. Germline V CDR1 and CDR2: LNHDA, SQIVND (reference sequence). In DNA form, the CDR3 reads TGTGCCAGTAGTATAGATTATTCCTACGAGCAGTACTTC. Its translation is CASSIDYSYEQYF.

The chain carries TRBV4-1 and TRBJ2-1; 7 bases align to TRBD2. The J segment lost 3 bases and the V segment lost 0 bases, leaving 11 bases of the junction unmatched. The CDR3 sequence is 18 residues long. Per the germline V gene, CDR1 is MGHRA and CDR2 is YSYEKL. The CDR3 loop reads CASSQEWGTNYLYNEQFF. CDR3 coding DNA: TGCGCCAGCAGCCAAGAATGGGGGACTAACTACCTCTACAATGAGCAGTTCTTC.

The CDR3 spells CTSSQGWREGHGELFF. In nucleotides, the CDR3 is TGCACCAGCAGCCAAGGCTGGCGGGAGGGCCATGGGGAGCTGTTTTTT. The chain carries TRBV1 and TRBJ2-2; the DNA was not compared with TRBD2, the D call given in the table. TRBV1 is a listed pseudogene. CDR3 length equals 16 residues.

The chain links TRBV29-1 to TRBJ1-2; D possibly corresponds to TRBD1 (6 bases). This CDR3 spans 12 amino acids. V was shortened by 3 bases and J by 7 bases, with 12 bases between the two germline ends. Germline CDR1 and CDR2: SQVTM and ANQGSEA. The CDR3 region is CSVEPEGGGYTF. CDR3 nucleotide sequence: TGCAGCGTTGAGCCCGAAGGGGGTGGCTACACCTTC.

The V and J genes are TRBV6-5 and TRBJ1-5; D not certain. Trimming took 6 bases from V and 4 from J, leaving 10 bases between them. This CDR3 is built from 13 residues. Germline values: CDR1 MNHEY, CDR2 SVGAGI. The CDR3: CASSRDYNQPQHF. CDR3 bases: TGTGCCAGCAGCCGGGATTATAATCAGCCCCAGCATTTT.

V usage is TRBV5-4 and J usage is TRBJ2-1; D remains ambiguous. Germline V gene data show CDR1 as SGHNT and CDR2 as YYREEE (reference sequence). The CDR3 extends over 15 amino acids. Trimming took off 1 base at V and 7 bases at J, with 15 bases between the two ends. CDR3 protein: CASSLIAENENEQFF. For the CDR3, the DNA is TGTGCCAGCAGCTTGATTGCGGAGAATGAGAATGAGCAGTTCTTC.

This rearrangement joins TRBV4-3 to TRBJ1-4, with 8 bases matching TRBD1. Germline lookup yields CDR1 LGHNA and CDR2 YSLEER. With 2 bases clipped from V and 8 bases from J, the junction kept 10 bases outside the gene matches. The length of the CDR3 is 16 residues. The CDR3 region has the DNA TGCGCCAGCAGCCAATACGACAGGGGAGGAGGCGAAAAACTGTTTTTT. Amino acids: CASSQYDRGGGEKLFF.

The chain uses TRBV25-1 and TRBJ1-2; a possible D gene is TRBD1 (5 bases). The V end lost 3 bases, the J end lost 1 base, and 18 bases lay between the germline ends. CDR1 is MGHDK, CDR2 SYGVNS, per germline. The CDR3 totals 17 residues. The CDR3 nucleotides are TGTGCCAGCAGTGATCTAGGGCAGGGACTACTTAACTATGGCTACACCTTC. Protein: CASSDLGQGLLNYGYTF.

This clone was recorded only once. The chain employs TRBV1 and TRBJ2-3; TRBD1 is taken as the D call from the table, unchecked against the DNA. TRBV1 is a documented pseudogene. The CDR3 runs to 15 residues. CDR3 loop: CTSSQEGRFTDTQYF. Here the CDR3 DNA reads TGCACCAGCAGCCAAGAGGGGCGGTTCACAGATACGCAGTATTTT.

The genes are TRBV13 and TRBJ2-7, with TRBD2 as a possible D gene (6 bases). Germline V lookup: CDR1 PRHDT, CDR2 FYEKMQ (reference sequence). The germline V and J ends were trimmed by 5 bases and 3 bases, with 14 bases remaining between them. The length of the CDR3 is 14 residues. The CDR3 sequence: CASSQVEGNYEQYF. The CDR3 nucleotides are TGTGCCAGCAGCCAGGTGGAGGGAAACTACGAGCAGTACTTC.

The V and J genes are TRBV19 and TRBJ2-1; 10 nucleotides align to TRBD1. This CDR3 is 14 amino acids long. Trimming took 6 bases from V and 5 from J; bases not matched to a gene: 4. CDR1 and CDR2 from the germline V gene are LNHDA and SQIVND (reference sequence). The CDR3 nucleotides read TGTGCCAGTAGGATCGGGACAGGGGACAATGAGCAGTTCTTC. Translating it yields CASRIGTGDNEQFF.

About this clone itself: Germline and junction disagree at one end, which may indicate a read error. This sequence joins TRBV2 and TRBJ2-3; 7 bases map to TRBD1. CDR1 is SNHLY and CDR2 is FYNNEI in the germline V gene. The length of the CDR3 is 13 residues. CDR3 loop: CASTETTRDSPFF. The CDR3 DNA sequence: TGTGCCAGCACCGAAACTACCCGGGACAGCCCATTTTTT.

V and J are TRBV4-1 and TRBJ2-7; 9 bases match TRBD2. The V gene's germline CDR1 is MGHRA and CDR2 YSYEKL. CDR3 size: 15 residues. Trimming cost V 4 bases and J 0 bases; bases outside gene matches: 4. The CDR3 DNA sequence: TGCGCCAGCAGCCTCATTAGCGGGAGCTCCTACGAGCAGTACTTC. Translated, it gives CASSLISGSSYEQYF.